A selection of T cell receptor beta chains follows, all from one sample in a study of radiotherapy plus CTLA-4 blockade in lung cancer. TCRdb keeps only in-frame clones here, not all; method: immunoSEQ multiplex PCR. The sample yields more than 40,000 clones, roughly 76% seen once. The sequences come from peripheral blood, collected from a patient treated with radiotherapy plus ipilimumab. The receptors come from a human donor with non-small cell lung cancer who had a complete response to radiotherapy plus ipilimumab. Both conserved end residues are part of each CDR3.

J | V | CDR3
TRBJ2-5 | TRBV28 | CASASLRGATQETQYF
TRBJ1-1 | TRBV12-2 | CASRLGAGNDEAFF
TRBJ2-1 | TRBV30 | CAWTSGGASYNEQFF
TRBJ1-2 | TRBV19 | CAGSILTVGGYTF
TRBJ2-7 | TRBV5-6 | CASSRHGTGGFEQYF
TRBJ2-3 | TRBV5-6 | CASSLVSGGTDTQYF
TRBJ2-7 | TRBV19 | CASSTTGANSYEQYF
TRBJ2-5 | TRBV30 | CACSGTGDWETQYF
TRBJ1-3 | TRBV4-1 | CASSQAGAGGNTIYF
TRBJ2-5 | TRBV7-2 | CASSFKGPQETQYF
TRBJ2-7 | TRBV6-5 | CASRPAQGYGEQYF
TRBJ2-2 | TRBV5-1 | CASSWGTSGSLLVNTGELFF
TRBJ2-7 | TRBV7-9 | CASSYSGQGNEQYF
TRBJ2-7 | TRBV30 | CAWSANRYEQYF
TRBJ1-3 | TRBV6-6 | CASSYGTGSGGNTIYF
TRBJ2-1 | TRBV27 | CASSPLASGRAANEQFF
TRBJ2-3 | TRBV6-5 | CASSYSTGGWTDTQYF
TRBJ1-6 | TRBV12-5 | CASGLVSTGRQVYNSPLHF
TRBJ1-5 | TRBV5-3 | CARSPAARSGQPQHF
TRBJ2-1 | TRBV5-8 | CASSALPTSGYNEQFF
TRBJ2-3 | TRBV10-2 | CASRGLAGVTSTDTQYF
TRBJ1-5 | TRBV7-8 | CASSLERNNQPQHF
TRBJ2-1 | TRBV11-2 | CASSSGLAGGANEQFF
TRBJ1-1 | TRBV11-2 | CASRRSGNTEAFF
TRBJ1-5 | TRBV2 | CASRAQVNQPQHF
TRBJ2-5 | TRBV28 | CASSLFSGRGKETQYF
TRBJ2-1 | TRBV28 | CASSSAGYDGNEQFF
TRBJ2-7 | TRBV10-1 | CASSDGTGYYEQYF
TRBJ1-2 | TRBV19 | CATRDGFYGYTF
TRBJ2-5 | TRBV5-5 | CASSFFGGIETQYF
TRBJ2-5 | TRBV6-5 | CAGWGDRAGETQYF
TRBJ2-4 | TRBV5-1 | CASSLSSGKNIQYF
TRBJ2-3 | TRBV5-1 | CASSFGASGVTDTQYF
TRBJ2-5 | TRBV6-6 | CASSYGGQLSETQYF
TRBJ1-2 | TRBV27 | CASSYLGQGSYYGYTF
TRBJ2-2 | TRBV28 | CASRISGSTGELFF
TRBJ2-3 | TRBV5-1 | CASSQQEVTDTQYF
TRBJ2-7 | TRBV6-6 | CASSWDRGSYERYF
TRBJ1-4 | TRBV2 | CASSVFNEKLFF
TRBJ2-3 | TRBV5-4 | CASSPRLGGRGPSTDTQYF
TRBJ1-4 | TRBV4-2 | CASSPDRVNEKLFF
TRBJ2-3 | TRBV6-4 | CASSDSTSGGDGLTQYF
TRBJ1-2 | TRBV6-6 | CASSPPKAGYGYTF
TRBJ2-3 | TRBV5-1 | CASSLATGSRTDTQYF
TRBJ2-7 | TRBV7-6 | CASSLGASGRYSYEQYF
TRBJ1-1 | TRBV4-3 | CASSQGAGGPNTEAFF
TRBJ1-3 | TRBV4-1 | CASSQTVFSGNTIYF
TRBJ1-1 | TRBV5-4 | CASSWGDRGGTEAFF
TRBJ1-1 | TRBV5-4 | CASSLDRGGTEAFF
TRBJ2-7 | TRBV18 | CASSPQGGQSYYEQYF